This entry lists 27 T cell receptor beta chains sequenced from one sample in a study of T cells in localized non-small cell lung cancer. The protocol was immunoSEQ multiplex PCR, while the TCRdb copy is restricted to in-frame clones and leaves out a portion. The table has some 6,000 clones, over 40% seen once. This specimen was lung tumor tissue, taken before any cancer treatment. The receptors stem from a woman aged 40-69 years with stage II squamous cell lung carcinoma.

This clone counts as medium-sized. CDR3 nucleotides: TGTGCCAGCAGGACAGCGACTAACTATGGCTACACCTTC. Translating gives CASRTATNYGYTF. This chain uses TRBV6-8 with TRBJ1-2; D perhaps matches TRBD1 (5 bases). Trimming shortened V by 6 bases and J by 0 bases, and 8 bases separated the two germline ends. There are 13 residues in the CDR3. The germline CDR1 and CDR2 sequences are MNHGY and SAAAGT.

The chain has TRBV30 and TRBJ2-1; D is undetermined. The V gene lost 0 bases and the J gene lost 7 bases, with 10 bases spanning the gap. The CDR3 extends over 13 amino acids. Germline CDR1 GTSNPN, CDR2 SVGIG (reference sequence). The CDR3 nucleotides are TGTGCCTGGAGTGTACCAGAGGTTAATGAGCAGTTCTTC. Its translation is CAWSVPEVNEQFF.

This clone occurred a few times. The genes are TRBV6-8 and TRBJ2-7; tentative D call: TRBD2 (5 bases). Per the germline V gene, CDR1 is MNHGY and CDR2 is SAAAGT. The CDR3 consists of 13 residues. Trimming removed 5 bases from V and 9 bases from J, with 17 bases in between. The CDR3 region is CASSISSGLGQYF. CDR3 bases: TGTGCCAGCAGTATATCGTCGGGGTTAGGGCAGTACTTC.

The chain joins TRBV18 to TRBJ2-1, with 8 positions matching TRBD2. Germline lookup yields CDR1 KGHSH and CDR2 LQKENI. The J segment lost 9 bases and the V segment lost 3 bases, leaving 4 bases of the junction unmatched. This CDR3 has 13 amino acids. CDR3 in amino acids: CASSPDLAGEQFF. In DNA form, the CDR3 reads TGTGCCAGCTCACCGGACCTAGCGGGTGAGCAGTTCTTC.

The chain combines TRBV6-8 with TRBJ2-1; 11 nucleotides agree with TRBD2. This CDR3 contains 18 residues. With V trimmed by 3 bases and J by 3 bases, 10 bases remained unmatched. From germline, CDR1 is MNHGY and CDR2 SAAAGT. CDR3 coding DNA: TGTGCCAGCAGTTATTCGGGTAGCGGGAGGGCCCTCTACAATGAGCAGTTCTTC. This codes for CASSYSGSGRALYNEQFF.

J is TRBJ2-1 and V is TRBV18; 8 positions agree with TRBD1. V shed 5 bases, J shed 5 bases, and the junction held 5 bases outside the gene matches. Germline loops: CDR1 KGHSH, CDR2 LQKENI. The CDR3 sequence is 14 residues long. The CDR3, as DNA: TGTGCCAGCTCATCGGGACAGGAGAACAATGAGCAGTTCTTC. Translating gives CASSSGQENNEQFF.

The chain combines TRBV15 with TRBJ2-1; 8 bases align to TRBD2. This CDR3 contains 17 residues. V trimming: 0 bases; J trimming: 0 bases; junction bases outside the gene matches: 4. The germline V gene encodes CDR1 LNHNV and CDR2 YYDKDF (reference sequence). CDR3 DNA: TGTGCCACCAGCAGAGATCTGGCGGGGGGCTCCTACAATGAGCAGTTCTTC. Translating gives CATSRDLAGGSYNEQFF.

This clone qualifies as medium-sized. The V and J genes are TRBV6-8 and TRBJ2-7, with 7 nucleotides matching TRBD1. Trimming removed 6 bases from V and 2 bases from J; junction bases left unmatched: 10. Per germline, CDR1 MNHGY and CDR2 SAAAGT. The CDR3 runs 15 residues. The CDR3 spells CASRKEEGQTYEQYF. CDR3 bases: TGTGCCAGCAGAAAGGAAGAGGGACAGACCTACGAGCAGTACTTC.

The chain uses TRBV15 and TRBJ1-2; 8 bases line up with TRBD1. The CDR3 covers 14 residues. Germline lookup yields CDR1 LNHNV and CDR2 YYDKDF (reference sequence). Trimming took 5 bases from V and 11 from J; bases not matched to a gene: 13. Here the CDR3 reads CATSPDRGPQGYTF. In DNA, the CDR3 is TGTGCCACCAGCCCTGACAGGGGCCCTCAAGGTTACACCTTC.

The chain has TRBV14 and TRBJ1-2; D is undetermined. The CDR3 is made up of 13 amino acids. V shed 0 bases and J shed 8 bases, with 10 bases lying between them. Germline CDR1 reads SGHDN; CDR2 reads FVKESK. CDR3 amino acids: CASSQDLEGGYTF. CDR3 nucleotide sequence: TGTGCCAGCAGCCAAGACTTGGAAGGAGGCTACACCTTC. The variable domain in full, completed from reference TRBV14 and TRBJ1-2, reads EAGVTQFPSHSVIEKGQTVTLRCDPISGHDNLYWYRRVMGKEIKFLLHFVKESKQDESGMPNNRFLAERTGGTYSTLKVQPAELEDSGVYFCASSQDLEGGYTFGSGTRLTVV.

The V gene is TRBV10-2, the J gene TRBJ1-1; D ambiguous. Trimming shortened V by 9 bases and J by 5 bases, and 16 bases separated the two germline ends. Germline V gives CDR1 WSHSY, CDR2 SAAADI. CDR3 length equals 13 residues. The CDR3 DNA reads as TGCGCCAGGGGAAGTCAGATGCGGACTGAAGCTTTCTTT. This translates into CARGSQMRTEAFF.

This clone turned up a few times. At one end the junction does not follow the germline gene, possibly because of a read error. The V and J genes are TRBV11-3 and TRBJ1-3, with TRBD1 matching over 8 bases. CDR1 is SGHNT, CDR2 YENEEA, per germline. The CDR3 spans 15 residues. CDR3 nucleotides: TGTGCCAGCAGCCCCGGGACAGGCCCTGGGAACACCATATATTTT. Translating gives CASSPGTGPGNTIYF.

The chain carries TRBV19 and TRBJ1-1; a weak D match, TRBD1 (5 bases). The CDR3 spans 13 residues. The ends were cut back, 8 bases at V and 3 bases at J, with 13 bases in the middle. The V gene's germline CDR1 is LNHDA and CDR2 SQIVND (reference sequence). CDR3 in amino acids: CASAVDSDTEAFF. The CDR3, as DNA: TGTGCCAGTGCCGTAGACAGCGACACTGAAGCTTTCTTT.

The chain is built from TRBV28 and TRBJ1-4; TRBD1 is a possible D gene (6 bases). The CDR3 is 14 residues long. V lost 10 bases, J lost 2 bases, and 14 bases lay in between. From germline, CDR1 is MDHEN and CDR2 SYDVKM. Here the CDR3 reads CATTTGPTNEKLFF. The CDR3 bases are TGTGCCACTACCACAGGGCCCACTAATGAAAAACTGTTTTTT.

The rearrangement links TRBV6-8 to TRBJ1-4, with D maybe TRBD1 (6 bases). Germline values: CDR1 MNHGY, CDR2 SAAAGT. The CDR3 runs 12 residues. CDR3 sequence reads: CVAGGRNEKLFF. As DNA, the CDR3 is TGTGTCGCCGGGGGCCGTAATGAAAAACTGTTTTTT.

V gene TRBV10-2 combines with J gene TRBJ2-2, with D possibly being TRBD2 (6 bases). Trimming removed 5 bases at V and 3 bases at J, with 10 bases between. The CDR3 totals 14 residues. CDR1 and CDR2 from the germline V gene are WSHSY and SAAADI. The CDR3 sequence: CASSPIADTGELFF. The CDR3 nucleotides read TGCGCCAGCAGTCCAATAGCGGACACCGGGGAGCTGTTTTTT.

This chain uses TRBV30 with TRBJ2-7; 12 bases agree with TRBD1. Germline V gene sequence: CDR1 GTSNPN, CDR2 SVGIG (reference sequence). The CDR3 runs to 16 residues. The V and J ends lost 3 bases and 6 bases, in that order; junction bases with no gene match: 12. CDR3 DNA sequence: TGTGCCTGGAGAGGGTCGGTTGGGACAGGGGGCGGCGAGCAGTACTTC. This sequence encodes CAWRGSVGTGGGEQYF.

In the case of this clone: One junction end does not reproduce the germline sequence, and a read error may be involved. The chain links TRBV4-1 to TRBJ2-3; no firm D call. Germline assignment: CDR1 MGHRA and CDR2 YSYEKL. This CDR3 is built from 13 residues. The CDR3: CASSLPSTDTQYF. CDR3 in DNA: TGCGCCAGCAGCTTGCCCAGCACTGATACGCAGTATTTT.

This clone is judged medium-sized (0.01 to 0.1%). The V and J genes are TRBV11-3 and TRBJ2-1; D might be TRBD2 (6 bases). The V gene's germline CDR1 is SGHNT and CDR2 YENEEA. V was trimmed by 7 bases and J by 4 bases, leaving 23 bases between them. CDR3 size: 17 residues. The CDR3 region is CASTNSGQGGFYNEQFF. The CDR3 DNA reads as TGTGCCAGCACCAACTCAGGGCAGGGAGGTTTTTACAATGAGCAGTTCTTC.

The rearrangement links TRBV19 to TRBJ1-2; D not resolved. Germline V gene lookup returns CDR1 LNHDA and CDR2 SQIVND (reference sequence). This CDR3 is 12 amino acids long. Trimming removed 3 bases at V and 7 bases at J, with 9 bases between. CDR3 sequence: CASSMEGFGYTF. The CDR3 DNA follows: TGTGCCAGTAGTATGGAAGGGTTTGGCTACACCTTC.

The rearrangement links TRBV6-8 to TRBJ1-2; D unresolved. CDR1 is MNHGY, CDR2 SAAAGT, per germline. The CDR3 spans 14 residues. V shed 7 bases and J shed 4 bases, with 16 bases lying between them. In DNA form, the CDR3 reads TGTGCCAGCACCCTGGTCTCAAAGGGCTATGGCTACACCTTC. This translates into CASTLVSKGYGYTF.

The rearrangement joins TRBV28 to TRBJ1-1; D is unresolved. This CDR3 is built from 14 residues. Germline V lookup: CDR1 MDHEN, CDR2 SYDVKM. Trimming took off 5 bases at V and 0 bases at J, with 10 bases between the two ends. The DNA of the CDR3 is TGTGCCAGCAGTCTCGTTAATATGAACACTGAAGCTTTCTTT. This sequence encodes CASSLVNMNTEAFF.

DNA of the CDR3: TGTGCCTGGAGCCACTCGACAGAGAACACTGAAGCTTTCTTT. The encoded protein is CAWSHSTENTEAFF. The J gene is TRBJ1-1, the V gene TRBV30; possible D gene TRBD1, 5 bases. Germline V gene sequence: CDR1 GTSNPN, CDR2 SVGIG (reference sequence). CDR3 length equals 14 residues. The V end was cut by 3 bases, the J end by 1 base, with 12 bases between.

This sequence joins TRBV11-3 and TRBJ2-1; D not resolved. Germline V CDR1 and CDR2: SGHNT, YENEEA. V was shortened by 0 bases and J by 7 bases, with 10 bases between the two germline ends. This CDR3 contains 14 residues. The CDR3 DNA follows: TGTGCCAGCAGCTTAGATCTGGGTTCAAATGAGCAGTTCTTC. The encoded protein is CASSLDLGSNEQFF.

V is TRBV7-5 and J is TRBJ1-2. TRBV7-5 is marked as a pseudogene. This CDR3 has 16 amino acids. The chain's CDR3 is CASSLAGKTSTRGYTF. The CDR3 nucleotides read TGTGCCAGCAGCTTAGCGGGCAAAACCTCTACGAGGGGCTACACCTTC.

Judged by abundance, this clone is medium-sized (0.01 to 0.1%). The V gene is TRBV11-3, the J gene TRBJ1-1; unclear D gene. The germline CDR1 and CDR2 sequences are SGHNT and YENEEA. V was trimmed by 2 bases and J by 1 base, leaving 8 bases between them. The CDR3 spans 14 residues. CDR3 region: CASSLLWRNTEAFF. CDR3 nucleotide sequence: TGTGCCAGCAGCTTACTATGGAGGAACACTGAAGCTTTCTTT.

CDR3 region: CASSPPTLQNTEAFF. The CDR3, as DNA: TGCGCCAGCAGCCCCCCGACTCTCCAAAACACTGAAGCTTTCTTT. This chain uses TRBV4-1 with TRBJ1-1; D remains unclear. The CDR3 spans 15 residues. Germline V gene data show CDR1 as MGHRA and CDR2 as YSYEKL. Trimming cost V 4 bases and J 2 bases, with 14 bases left between them.